A selection of T cell receptor beta chains follows, all from one sample in a study of Graves' ophthalmopathy and Graves' hyperthyroidism. TCRdb analysed the multiplex PCR reads with MiXCR anew, one entry per CDR3 protein. This sample has around 660,000 distinct CDR3 sequences, with roughly 41% found just once. The sequencing sample was made of peripheral blood. These receptors all stem from an adult man with Graves' ophthalmopathy. Both conserved end residues are part of each CDR3. A D gene is named only where the DNA matches it firmly. A row's size may be missing; if present it is once, few, many or a size class.

v_call: TRBV4-1
d_call: TRBD1
clone_size: NA
j_call: TRBJ1-5
cdr3_nt: TGCGCCAGCAGCCAAGGGACAGGGAGATTCAATCAGCCCCAGCATTTT
cdr3_aa: CASSQGTGRFNQPQHF

v_call: TRBV29-1
d_call: NA
clone_size: NA
j_call: TRBJ1-2
cdr3_nt: TGCAGCGCTGCGGAGGGGTACCACTATGGCTACACCTTC
cdr3_aa: CSAAEGYHYGYTF

v_call: TRBV6-1
d_call: NA
clone_size: NA
j_call: TRBJ2-6
cdr3_nt: TGTGCCATCGGAAGGGGAAGCTCTGGGGCCAACGTCCTGACTTTC
cdr3_aa: CAIGRGSSGANVLTF

v_call: TRBV29-1
d_call: TRBD2
clone_size: many
j_call: TRBJ2-2
cdr3_nt: TGCAGCGTCAGACTAGCGAGTAGCGGGGAGCTGTTTTTT
cdr3_aa: CSVRLASSGELFF

v_call: TRBV15
d_call: TRBD2
clone_size: many
j_call: TRBJ2-5
cdr3_nt: TGTGCCACCAGCCCTGGGGAGGGCGGGTTCGGAGAGACCCAGTACTTC
cdr3_aa: CATSPGEGGFGETQYF

v_call: TRBV2
d_call: TRBD1
clone_size: NA
j_call: TRBJ1-1
cdr3_nt: TGTGCCAGCTTGAATGGACAGGTGAACACTGAAGCTTTCTTT
cdr3_aa: CASLNGQVNTEAFF

v_call: TRBV9
d_call: TRBD2
clone_size: NA
j_call: TRBJ2-2
cdr3_nt: TGTGCCAGCAGCGTAGCTGAGACTAGCGGGAGCATGAGCGGGGAGCTGTTTTTT
cdr3_aa: CASSVAETSGSMSGELFF

v_call: TRBV7-9
d_call: TRBD2
clone_size: NA
j_call: TRBJ2-1
cdr3_nt: TGTGCCAGCAGCTTGGGACTAGCGGACCTCAGAGAGCAGTTCTTC
cdr3_aa: CASSLGLADLREQFF

v_call: TRBV12-3/TRBV12-4
d_call: NA
clone_size: many
j_call: TRBJ1-4
cdr3_nt: TGTGCCAGCAGTCGGGTTCTCAGGACTAATGAAAAACTGTTTTTT
cdr3_aa: CASSRVLRTNEKLFF

v_call: TRBV20-1
d_call: TRBD1
clone_size: NA
j_call: TRBJ2-5
cdr3_nt: TGCAGTGCTAGAAGGGGACAGCCCCAGTACTTC
cdr3_aa: CSARRGQPQYF

v_call: TRBV2
d_call: TRBD2
clone_size: few
j_call: TRBJ2-2
cdr3_nt: TGTGCCAGCAGTGAATTTGGGAGCGGGGGGAACACCGGGGAGCTGTTTTTT
cdr3_aa: CASSEFGSGGNTGELFF

v_call: TRBV29-1
d_call: NA
clone_size: many
j_call: TRBJ1-2
cdr3_nt: TGCAGCGTTGTAGCAGGGATGTACTATGGCTACACCTTC
cdr3_aa: CSVVAGMYYGYTF

v_call: TRBV2
d_call: TRBD2
clone_size: few
j_call: TRBJ2-5
cdr3_nt: TGTGCCAGCAGCCAGCGGGGTTACCAAGAGACCCAGTACTTC
cdr3_aa: CASSQRGYQETQYF

v_call: TRBV10-3
d_call: NA
clone_size: many
j_call: TRBJ1-2
cdr3_nt: TGTGCCATCAGTGACCCGGGGACGAGTGGCTACACCTTC
cdr3_aa: CAISDPGTSGYTF

v_call: TRBV5-1
d_call: NA
clone_size: NA
j_call: TRBJ1-5
cdr3_nt: TGCGCCAGTAAGGGACTAGGCAAGAGTACCCAGCATTTT
cdr3_aa: CASKGLGKSTQHF

v_call: TRBV5-6
d_call: TRBD1
clone_size: NA
j_call: TRBJ1-2
cdr3_nt: TGTGCCAGCAGCTTCGGGACAGGGGGCATTGGCTACACCTTC
cdr3_aa: CASSFGTGGIGYTF

v_call: TRBV2
d_call: NA
clone_size: many
j_call: TRBJ2-2
cdr3_nt: TGTGCCAGCACTAGGACGAACACCGGGGAGCTGTTTTTT
cdr3_aa: CASTRTNTGELFF

v_call: TRBV2
d_call: NA
clone_size: NA
j_call: TRBJ2-7
cdr3_nt: TGTGCCAGCAGTGAAGGGGGGGCTCTCTACGAGCAGTACTTC
cdr3_aa: CASSEGGALYEQYF

v_call: TRBV5-1
d_call: NA
clone_size: many
j_call: TRBJ1-2
cdr3_nt: TGCGCCAGCAGCTTGGCGCCTTCGAACTATGGCTACACCTTC
cdr3_aa: CASSLAPSNYGYTF

v_call: TRBV5-1
d_call: TRBD1
clone_size: NA
j_call: TRBJ2-5
cdr3_nt: TGCGCCAGCAGCAGGGGACAGGGGGCGCGAGAGACCCAGTACTTC
cdr3_aa: CASSRGQGARETQYF

v_call: TRBV24-1
d_call: NA
clone_size: NA
j_call: TRBJ1-2
cdr3_nt: TGTGCCACCAGTGCCGGGCTGAACTATGGCTACACCTTC
cdr3_aa: CATSAGLNYGYTF

v_call: TRBV9
d_call: NA
clone_size: many
j_call: TRBJ1-2
cdr3_nt: TGTGCCAGCAGCGGGGGTGGCGGGAACTATGGCTACACCTTC
cdr3_aa: CASSGGGGNYGYTF

v_call: TRBV20-1
d_call: TRBD1
clone_size: NA
j_call: TRBJ1-2
cdr3_nt: TGCAGTGCGCCGGGACAGGGGCTCTATGGCTACACCTTC
cdr3_aa: CSAPGQGLYGYTF

v_call: TRBV7-9
d_call: TRBD1
clone_size: many
j_call: TRBJ1-4
cdr3_nt: TGCGCCAGCAGCACCGGGACAGAGAATGAAAAACTGTTTTTT
cdr3_aa: CASSTGTENEKLFF